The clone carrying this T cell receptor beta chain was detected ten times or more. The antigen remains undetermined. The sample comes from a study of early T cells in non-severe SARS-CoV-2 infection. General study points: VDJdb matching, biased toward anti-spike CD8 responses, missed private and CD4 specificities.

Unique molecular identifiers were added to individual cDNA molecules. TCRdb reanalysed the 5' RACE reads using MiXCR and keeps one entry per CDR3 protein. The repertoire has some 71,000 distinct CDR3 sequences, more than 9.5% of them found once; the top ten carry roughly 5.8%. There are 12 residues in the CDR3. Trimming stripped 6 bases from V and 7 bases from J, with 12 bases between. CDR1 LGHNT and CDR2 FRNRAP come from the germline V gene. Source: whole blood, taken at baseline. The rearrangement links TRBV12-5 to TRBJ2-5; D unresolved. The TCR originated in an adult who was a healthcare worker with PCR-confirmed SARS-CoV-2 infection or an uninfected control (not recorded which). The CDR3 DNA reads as TGTGCTAGTGGGTTCTCCTCTGGGACCCAGTACTTC. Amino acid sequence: CASGFSSGTQYF.